This TCR beta chain was captured in a study of Ad26.COV2.S vaccination and SARS-CoV-2 variants. Findings and limits, study-wide: TCR breadth and depth analyses may have underestimated total T cell responses.

TCRdb keeps only in-frame clones here, not all; method: immunoSEQ multiplex PCR. Of about 350,000 clones detected, roughly 85% appear once; the ten largest clones hold 3% to 4%. Germline CDR1 and CDR2: MNHEY and SVGAGI. The CDR3 is 16 residues long. Trimming removed 2 bases from V and 2 bases from J; junction bases left unmatched: 4. Worth noting for this clone: Its antigen is not identified.

Treatment defined: roughly 18 received Ad26.COV2.S at low or high dose, single or two shots; 5 received placebo; per-sample allocation not given. Repertoires come from day 63 after the first vaccine or placebo injection. Immunization relied on an Ad26 vector, which expressed Wuhan-strain SARS-CoV-2 spike. The sequence was obtained from a person between 18 and 60 years old who received the Ad26.COV2.S COVID-19 vaccine or a placebo. The chain employs TRBV6-5 and TRBJ2-3, with 10 bases aligning to TRBD1. This material consisted of peripheral blood, taken in a trial of Ad26.COV2.S vaccine versus placebo. In DNA, the CDR3 is TGTGCCAGCAGTTACCCCGGGACAGGGGCCACAGATACGCAGTATTTT. Its protein is CASSYPGTGATDTQYF.